Shown below are 30 T cell receptor beta chains from a single sample sequenced in a study of blood T cell repertoires in COVID-19. Some clones are missing from TCRdb's copy, which holds only in-frame ones; the method was immunoSEQ multiplex PCR. The data contain 430,000 or so clones, roughly 88% of them seen just once; the ten biggest clones take up approximately 1.5%. Material for sequencing was PBMCs or T cells enriched from blood (not recorded which). The origin of the receptors is a woman aged 18 to 35 who had been exposed to COVID-19.

V and J are TRBV24-1 and TRBJ1-5, with 7 bases that match TRBD1. The CDR3 totals 15 residues. Germline CDR1 and CDR2: KGHDR and SFDVKD. V lost 4 bases, J lost 6 bases, and 8 bases stayed unmatched. The CDR3 DNA is TGTGCCACCAGTGAGAACCGACAGGGTACTCAGCCCCAGCATTTT. Translation gives CATSENRQGTQPQHF.

The rearrangement links TRBV7-2 to TRBJ2-1; TRBD2 agrees at 12 bases. V lost 4 bases to trimming and J lost 7 bases; unmatched junction nucleotides: 5. This CDR3 has 15 residues. Germline V gene sequence: CDR1 SGHTA, CDR2 FQGNSA. As DNA, the CDR3 is TGTGCCAGCAGCTCTAGCGGGGGGGCCTGGAATGAGCAGTTCTTC. It specifies CASSSSGGAWNEQFF.

This chain links TRBV29-1 with TRBJ2-2, with 10 bases identical to TRBD1. The CDR3 sequence is 14 residues long. The ends lost 6 bases at V and 5 bases at J; junction bases unmatched: 6. Germline loops: CDR1 SQVTM, CDR2 ANQGSEA. The CDR3: CSVGQGVGTGELFF. For the CDR3, the DNA is TGCAGCGTAGGACAGGGGGTTGGTACCGGGGAGCTGTTTTTT.

The rearrangement joins TRBV7-6 to TRBJ2-1, with unresolved D. V dropped 3 bases and J dropped 0 bases, with 6 bases sitting between them. CDR1 SGHVS and CDR2 FNYEAQ come from the germline V gene. The CDR3 sequence is 14 residues long. CDR3 DNA sequence: TGTGCCAGCAGCTTCAGATCCTCCTACAATGAGCAGTTCTTC. It specifies CASSFRSSYNEQFF. Based on the CDR3 plus reference TRBV7-6 and TRBJ2-1, the full variable domain is GAGVSQSPRYKVTKRGQDVALRCDPISGHVSLYWYRQALGQGPEFLTYFNYEAQQDKSGLPNDRFSAERPEGSISTLTIQRTEQRDSAMYRCASSFRSSYNEQFFGPGTRLTVL.

This sequence joins TRBV27 and TRBJ2-1; 9 bases line up with TRBD1. This CDR3 region has 13 residues. In germline, CDR1 is MNHEY, CDR2 SMNVEV (reference sequence). V gave up 7 bases and J gave up 8 bases; unmatched junction bases: 6. The CDR3 region has the DNA TGTGCCAGCACCGGGACAGGGATATATGAGCAGTTCTTC. Its protein is CASTGTGIYEQFF.

The V call is TRBV9, the J call TRBJ2-1, with 9 bases fitting TRBD2. Germline values: CDR1 SGDLS, CDR2 YYNGEE. The CDR3 length is 15 residues. After removal of 3 bases from V and 12 bases from J, the junction contained 13 bases not matched to a gene. The CDR3 DNA follows: TGTGCCAGCAGCGGAACTCTAGCGGGGATGACCCGGCAGTTCTTC. This encodes CASSGTLAGMTRQFF.

The V and J genes are TRBV3-1 (or the pseudogene TRBV3-2) and TRBJ2-3, with 11 bases identical to TRBD2. Per the germline V gene, CDR1 is LGHDT and CDR2 is YNNKEL (reference sequence). The CDR3 is 21 amino acids. J was trimmed by 2 bases and V by 1 base; bases with no gene match: 17. The CDR3 is CASSQVIAGGLKVPYTDTQYF. The CDR3 region has the DNA TGTGCCAGCAGCCAAGTTATAGCGGGGGGGCTAAAGGTCCCCTACACAGATACGCAGTATTTT.

This sequence joins TRBV20-1 and TRBJ1-2; D may be TRBD1 (6 bases). The CDR3 is 12 amino acids. V was clipped by 3 bases and J by 8 bases, with 13 bases between them. The germline gives CDR1 DFQATT, CDR2 SNEGSKA (reference sequence). DNA for the CDR3: TGCAGTGCTAGTAGAGGACAGTCGGGCTACACCTTC. This codes for CSASRGQSGYTF.

This chain joins TRBV27 and TRBJ2-1; 10 bases are shared with TRBD2. The CDR3 is 17 residues long. The germline V gene has CDR1 MNHEY and CDR2 SMNVEV (reference sequence). J was trimmed by 6 bases and V by 10 bases; bases with no gene match: 18. CDR3 sequence reads: CATEPSFLAGAINEQFF. CDR3 DNA sequence: TGTGCCACGGAGCCCTCCTTCCTAGCGGGAGCTATCAATGAGCAGTTCTTC.

Concerning this clone: The junction shows a germline mismatch at one end, possibly a read error. The genes are TRBV2 and TRBJ2-1; 14 bases align to TRBD2. CDR3 length: 13 amino acids. Germline CDR1 SNHLY, CDR2 FYNNEI. The CDR3 region has the DNA TGTGCCAGCACCGGGACTAGCGGGAGACAGGGGGTCTTC. Translating it yields CASTGTSGRQGVF.

This chain joins TRBV6-5 and TRBJ1-2; 7 nucleotides agree with TRBD1. Germline loops: CDR1 MNHEY, CDR2 SVGAGI. The CDR3 is 15 residues long. After removal of 7 bases from V and 4 bases from J, the junction contained 12 bases not matched to a gene. The CDR3 here is CASTPIGGAGYGYTF. CDR3 sequence (DNA): TGTGCCAGCACCCCCATAGGGGGCGCCGGCTATGGCTACACCTTC.

This sequence joins TRBV9 and TRBJ2-1; D gene ambiguous. The germline V gene encodes CDR1 SGDLS and CDR2 YYNGEE. The CDR3 is made up of 14 amino acids. Trimming pared 6 bases from V and 6 bases from J, leaving 16 bases between. The CDR3 sequence: CASTVGSFSNEQFF. CDR3 DNA: TGTGCCAGCACCGTCGGGTCGTTCTCCAATGAGCAGTTCTTC.

J is TRBJ2-7 and V is TRBV5-4, with D tentatively TRBD2 (7 bases). V dropped 4 bases and J dropped 7 bases, with 24 bases sitting between them. CDR3 size: 16 residues. Germline CDR1 is SGHNT and CDR2 is YYREEE (reference sequence). CDR3 amino acids: CASSRGAMRGSGEQYF. CDR3 DNA: TGTGCCAGCAGCCGGGGGGCTATGCGGGGGTCTGGGGAGCAGTACTTC.

This clone was seen a single time. This chain joins TRBV6-5 and TRBJ1-2; 9 bases line up with TRBD1. The J segment lost 4 bases and the V segment lost 6 bases, leaving 3 bases of the junction unmatched. Per germline, CDR1 MNHEY and CDR2 SVGAGI. This CDR3 contains 13 residues. The CDR3, as DNA: TGTGCCAGCAGGGGGACAGGGATCTATGGCTACACCTTC. Protein: CASRGTGIYGYTF.

This chain uses TRBV10-2 with TRBJ1-2; 8 bases are shared with TRBD1. The V gene end was trimmed by 2 bases and the J gene end by 4 bases; junction bases not matched to a gene: 3. The CDR3 runs 14 residues. CDR1 is WSHSY, CDR2 SAAADI, per germline. CDR3 loop: CASSEQGTGYGYTF. The CDR3 coding sequence is TGCGCCAGCAGTGAGCAGGGGACAGGCTATGGCTACACCTTC.

This sequence joins TRBV28 and TRBJ1-4; D is unclear. Trimming left V 5 bases short and J 7 bases short, with 17 bases between. The CDR3 sequence is 15 residues long. Germline CDR1 is MDHEN and CDR2 is SYDVKM. The CDR3 DNA is TGTGCCAGCAGTGTCACTCGGGCGGGCCGTGAAAAACTGTTTTTT. Translating gives CASSVTRAGREKLFF.

The chain employs TRBV7-8 and TRBJ1-6, with D possibly being TRBD1 (5 bases). The CDR3 runs 16 residues. V was cut by 6 bases and J by 7 bases, with 19 bases left in between. Germline V gives CDR1 SGHVS, CDR2 FQNEAQ. The CDR3 is CASSFTQGLLNSPLHF. Written as DNA, the CDR3 is TGTGCCAGCAGTTTCACCCAGGGTCTCCTAAATTCACCCCTCCACTTT.

This clone has only one observation. This chain joins TRBV9 and TRBJ1-3, with 7 bases lining up with TRBD1. Unmatched junction bases numbered 1, after V lost 3 bases and J lost 1 base. The CDR3 loop spans 14 amino acids. The germline CDR1 and CDR2 sequences are SGDLS and YYNGEE. CDR3 sequence (DNA): TGTGCCAGCAGCGGCAGGGGGTCTGGAAACACCATATATTTT. Translation: CASSGRGSGNTIYF.

The chain recombines TRBV6-5 with TRBJ2-1; the match to TRBD2 covers 9 bases. There are 15 residues in the CDR3. Germline V gives CDR1 MNHEY, CDR2 SVGAGI. The junction had 2 bases not matched to a gene; V was cut back by 5 bases and J by 0 bases. This chain's CDR3 is CASSRLAASYNEQFF. CDR3 DNA sequence: TGTGCCAGCAGTCGACTAGCGGCCTCCTACAATGAGCAGTTCTTC.

The V and J genes are TRBV7-9 and TRBJ1-1; tentative D call: TRBD1 (5 bases). The CDR3 is 14 residues long. V lost 3 bases, J lost 0 bases, and 8 bases lay in between. Germline V lookup: CDR1 SEHNR, CDR2 FQNEAQ (reference sequence). The CDR3 loop is CASSLTEMNTEAFF. Here the CDR3 DNA reads TGTGCCAGCAGCTTGACAGAAATGAACACTGAAGCTTTCTTT.

The chain uses TRBV19 and TRBJ1-4, with D possibly TRBD1 on 5 matching bases. The V and J ends lost 5 bases and 7 bases respectively, with 17 bases between them. Germline V lookup: CDR1 LNHDA, CDR2 SQIVND (reference sequence). The CDR3 runs 15 residues. The CDR3: CASSPPEQDFEKLFF. The CDR3 DNA reads TGTGCCAGTAGTCCCCCTGAACAGGATTTTGAAAAACTGTTTTTT.

This clone was observed a few times. The V gene is TRBV29-1, the J gene TRBJ1-2, with 7 bases fitting TRBD1. The V gene end was trimmed by 3 bases and the J gene end by 7 bases; junction bases not matched to a gene: 5. The CDR3 spans 12 residues. Germline CDR1 and CDR2: SQVTM and ANQGSEA. In DNA, the CDR3 is TGCAGCGTTGATTTGACAGGGATTGGCTACACCTTC. This translates into CSVDLTGIGYTF.

The chain links TRBV9 to TRBJ2-1; 10 nucleotides match TRBD1. Germline loops: CDR1 SGDLS, CDR2 YYNGEE. The CDR3 contains 16 residues. V shed 4 bases, J shed 0 bases, and the junction held 4 bases outside the gene matches. The CDR3 region has the DNA TGTGCCAGCAGCCCATGGGACAGGGGCTCCTACAATGAGCAGTTCTTC. Amino acids: CASSPWDRGSYNEQFF. Based on the CDR3 plus reference TRBV9 and TRBJ2-1, the full variable domain is DSGVTQTPKHLITATGQRVTLRCSPRSGDLSVYWYQQSLDQGLQFLIQYYNGEERAKGNILERFSAQQFPDLHSELNLSSLELGDSALYFCASSPWDRGSYNEQFFGPGTRLTVL.

The chain employs TRBV28 and TRBJ2-1; 9 bases match TRBD2. The CDR3 runs 14 residues. Germline lookup yields CDR1 MDHEN and CDR2 SYDVKM. V dropped 8 bases and J dropped 5; count of bases not matched to a gene: 7. The CDR3 reads CASLGPSGDNEQFF. The CDR3, as DNA: TGTGCCAGCCTAGGGCCTAGCGGGGACAATGAGCAGTTCTTC.

This rearrangement joins TRBV7-2 to TRBJ2-4; the match to TRBD1 covers 11 bases. CDR1 is SGHTA, CDR2 FQGNSA, per germline. This CDR3 is built from 15 residues. Losses at the gene ends were 4 bases for V and 5 bases for J; bases not matched to a gene: 4. The CDR3: CASSSDRGLQNIQYF. CDR3 DNA sequence: TGTGCCAGCAGCTCGGACAGGGGGCTTCAAAACATTCAGTACTTC.

The chain is built from TRBV29-1 and TRBJ2-1, with 9 bases identical to TRBD2. Germline CDR1 SQVTM, CDR2 ANQGSEA. This CDR3 has 13 amino acids. The V gene end was trimmed by 2 bases and the J gene end by 10 bases; junction bases not matched to a gene: 6. The CDR3 sequence is CSVERSGGREQFF. For the CDR3, the DNA is TGCAGCGTTGAACGTAGCGGGGGACGGGAGCAGTTCTTC.

This rearrangement joins TRBV29-1 to TRBJ2-3; 9 positions match TRBD1. Trimming removed 6 bases from V and 2 bases from J; junction bases left unmatched: 6. CDR1 and CDR2 from the germline V gene are SQVTM and ANQGSEA. The CDR3 covers 14 residues. The CDR3 sequence is CSVGQGILTDTQYF. As DNA, the CDR3 is TGCAGCGTAGGACAGGGGATACTCACAGATACGCAGTATTTT.

The V call is TRBV7-2, the J call TRBJ2-1, with TRBD1 identical over 7 bases. The CDR3 loop spans 16 amino acids. Germline-derived CDR1 and CDR2 are SGHTA and FQGNSA. The trim removed 1 base at V and 5 bases at J, leaving 8 bases unmatched. The CDR3 here is CASSLVAGQGDNEQFF. The CDR3 bases are TGTGCCAGCAGCTTAGTGGCAGGGCAGGGGGACAATGAGCAGTTCTTC.

V gene TRBV5-1 combines with J gene TRBJ2-3; TRBD2 agrees at 10 bases. The CDR3 is made up of 16 amino acids. Germline V gene data show CDR1 as SGHRS and CDR2 as YFSETQ. The trim removed 4 bases at V and 0 bases at J, leaving 5 bases unmatched. CDR3 sequence reads: CASSSGTSASTDTQYF. CDR3 nucleotides: TGCGCCAGCAGCAGTGGGACTAGCGCTAGCACAGATACGCAGTATTTT.

DNA of the CDR3: TGTGCCAGCAGCCAAGCTCTGTCAGAGACCCAGTACTTC. It is translated as CASSQALSETQYF. V and J are TRBV4-2 and TRBJ2-5; no firm D call. The CDR3 runs to 13 residues. The V end was cut by 1 base, the J end by 4 bases, with 7 bases between. The V gene's germline CDR1 is LGHNA and CDR2 YNFKEQ.